This TCR beta chain was recorded in a study of T cell responses to AZD1222 COVID-19 vaccine. Whole-study results and caveats: Unmutated variant regions are reportedly targeted by nearly half of spike-specific TCRs. Donor demographics were predominantly white British with a female majority; clonal diversity may be underestimated.

Concerning this clone: The antigen is unknown.

The method was immunoSEQ multiplex PCR; TCRdb's version includes in-frame clones alone and lacks a portion of them. The sample consists of around 90,000 clones, 90% to 95% of them appearing once. The V and J ends lost 4 bases and 6 bases respectively, with 19 bases between them. The germline V gene has CDR1 SGHNT and CDR2 YYREEE (reference sequence). The CDR3 is made up of 16 amino acids. This specimen was peripheral blood, taken on day 0 of MenACWY control vaccination. The sequence derives from an adult in good health. The chain uses TRBV5-4 and TRBJ2-2; perhaps TRBD2 as D (6 bases). CDR3 in DNA: TGTGCCAGCAGCCACCAATCTAGCGCCCAAGCCGGGGAGCTGTTTTTT. It is translated as CASSHQSSAQAGELFF. Filled out from reference TRBV5-4 and TRBJ2-2, the complete variable domain reads ETGVTQSPTHLIKTRGQQVTLRCSSQSGHNTVSWYQQALGQGPQFIFQYYREEENGRGNFPPRFSGLQFPNYSSELNVNALELDDSALYLCASSHQSSAQAGELFFGEGSRLTVL.